These 23 T cell receptor beta chains were all obtained from the same sample, sequenced in a study of shared clonotypes between healthy human individuals. Profiling relied on immunoSEQ multiplex PCR, and the TCRdb table lists in-frame clones only, not all of them. The table includes some 490,000 clones, around 85% detected once. The specimen was PBMCs. These receptors were collected from a woman in her thirties or forties in good health. Some clones in this sample may be carry-over from other donors' samples.

Only one count was recorded for this clone. V is TRBV6-6 and J is TRBJ1-2; D is undetermined. V was pared by 6 bases and J by 2 bases, with 13 bases between. CDR1 is MNHNY and CDR2 is SVGAGI in the germline V gene (reference sequence). The CDR3 covers 14 residues. CDR3 protein: CASSLDGPNYGYTF. The CDR3, as DNA: TGTGCCAGCAGCCTTGACGGACCGAACTATGGCTACACCTTC.

The V call is TRBV6-1, the J call TRBJ2-1; D is uncertain. The CDR3 contains 13 residues. Germline V CDR1 and CDR2: MNHNS, SASEGT. The ends were cut back, 3 bases at V and 1 base at J, with 4 bases in the middle. The CDR3: CASSEYSYNEQFF. DNA of the CDR3: TGTGCCAGCAGTGAGTATTCCTACAATGAGCAGTTCTTC.

The chain joins TRBV19 to TRBJ2-2, with D maybe TRBD1 (5 bases). V shed 7 bases and J shed 6 bases, with 15 bases lying between them. This CDR3 has 14 amino acids. Per the germline V gene, CDR1 is LNHDA and CDR2 is SQIVND (reference sequence). CDR3 amino acids: CASTSQGFSGELFF. CDR3 coding DNA: TGTGCCAGTACATCCCAGGGATTTTCCGGGGAGCTGTTTTTT.

The J gene is TRBJ2-1, the V gene TRBV29-1, with D hard to call. The CDR3 sequence is 13 residues long. Germline loops: CDR1 SQVTM, CDR2 ANQGSEA. Trimming left V 4 bases short and J 4 bases short, with 11 bases between. DNA for the CDR3: TGCAGCGTTGGAAGGGTAGGGTACAATGAGCAGTTCTTC. Translating gives CSVGRVGYNEQFF.

Notes on this clone: This may stem from a read error, because a much larger clone lies one nucleotide away. Other DNA variants within this sample encode the same CDR3. The chain carries TRBV19 and TRBJ2-7; 7 nucleotides agree with TRBD2. CDR1 and CDR2 from the germline V gene are LNHDA and SQIVND (reference sequence). This CDR3 contains 15 residues. As DNA, the CDR3 is TGTGCAAGTAGTATAGGGCAGCGGGGAAACTACGAGCAGTACTTC. Its translation: CASSIGQRGNYEQYF.

This chain connects TRBV28 to TRBJ1-1, with 9 nucleotides matching TRBD1. The CDR3 sequence is 15 residues long. With V trimmed by 6 bases and J by 2 bases, 7 bases remained unmatched. The germline V gene encodes CDR1 MDHEN and CDR2 SYDVKM. The DNA for the CDR3 is TGTGCCAGCAGCCCACACAGGGGGCTTAACACTGAAGCTTTCTTT. It yields the protein CASSPHRGLNTEAFF. Combining the CDR3 with reference TRBV28 and TRBJ1-1 gives the whole variable domain DVKVTQSSRYLVKRTGEKVFLECVQDMDHENMFWYRQDPGLGLRLIYFSYDVKMKEKGDIPEGYSVSREKKERFSLILESASTNQTSMYLCASSPHRGLNTEAFFGQGTRLTVV.

The chain carries TRBV25-1 and TRBJ2-1; 13 nucleotides align to TRBD2. The CDR3 is 18 amino acids. The V gene's germline CDR1 is MGHDK and CDR2 SYGVNS. V lost 2 bases and J lost 8; bases outside the gene matches: 12. CDR3 sequence: CASSEDGLTSGRGDEQFF. For the CDR3, the DNA is TGTGCCAGCAGTGAAGATGGCCTAACTAGCGGGAGGGGCGATGAGCAGTTCTTC.

About this clone: One base separates it from a far larger clone, so it is likely a read error. The rearrangement uses TRBV4-2 and TRBJ2-2, with D perhaps TRBD2 (6 bases). This CDR3 has 17 amino acids. The germline V gene has CDR1 LGHNA and CDR2 YNFKEQ. Trimming shortened V by 8 bases and J by 3 bases, and 22 bases separated the two germline ends. The DNA of the CDR3 is TGTGCCAGCCGACCAACCGGGAGAGGGGATTACACCGGGGAGCTGTTTTTT. This encodes CASRPTGRGDYTGELFF.

Worth noting for this clone: A read error is likely here: a far larger clone is one base away. The chain uses TRBV7-2 and TRBJ1-2, with no clear D. Per germline, CDR1 SGHTA and CDR2 FQGNSA. This CDR3 has 16 amino acids. The germline V and J ends were trimmed by 0 bases and 1 base, with 12 bases remaining between them. CDR3 loop: CASSLASGRSNYGYTF. DNA for the CDR3: TGTGCCAGCAGCTTAGCTTCCGGACGGAGTAACTATGGCTACACCTTC.

This clone appeared a few times. The chain recombines TRBV7-3 with TRBJ2-2; D might be TRBD1 or TRBD2, each matching 5 bases. The CDR3 is made up of 14 amino acids. Germline V lookup: CDR1 SGHTA, CDR2 FQGTGA. Deletions cut 6 bases from V and 3 bases from J, with 11 bases between. The DNA of the CDR3 is TGTGCCAGCAGGTCAGGGACGGACACCGGGGAGCTGTTTTTT. Translating gives CASRSGTDTGELFF.

The J gene is TRBJ1-4, the V gene TRBV28; a weak D match, TRBD1 (6 bases). CDR3 length: 15 amino acids. The V and J ends lost 3 bases and 5 bases respectively, with 13 bases between them. Germline V CDR1 and CDR2: MDHEN, SYDVKM. The CDR3 DNA follows: TGTGCCAGCAGTTTTGGAGGGACACTCAATGAAAAACTGTTTTTT. Translation gives CASSFGGTLNEKLFF.

The table lists this clone with many counts. Other DNA sequences in the same sample also yield this CDR3. This chain joins TRBV7-2 and TRBJ2-1, with 12 nucleotides matching TRBD2. Trimming cost V 2 bases and J 6 bases; bases outside gene matches: 8. CDR3 length: 17 residues. Per the germline V gene, CDR1 is SGHTA and CDR2 is FQGNSA. The CDR3 DNA is TGTGCCAGCAGCTTATTCCCCACACTAGCGGGAGGCAATGAGCAGTTCTTC. Translating it yields CASSLFPTLAGGNEQFF.

On this clone itself: With only one base between it and a far larger clone, this is likely a read error. The chain carries TRBV6-1 and TRBJ1-1; tentative D call: TRBD1 (6 bases). Germline-derived CDR1 and CDR2 are MNHNS and SASEGT. CDR3 length: 13 amino acids. The CDR3 DNA reads as TGTACCAGCAGGGACACGGGAGGCACTGAAGCTTTCTTT. Its translation: CTSRDTGGTEAFF.

As for this clone: This sequence is one base from a far larger clone and is likely a read error. The CDR3 reads CASSVLLAGHIDTQYF. For the CDR3, the DNA is TGTGCCAGCAGCGTTCTACTAGCGGGACACATAGATACGCAGTATTTT. This chain links TRBV11-2 with TRBJ2-3; 10 bases align to TRBD2. V gave up 5 bases and J gave up 5 bases; unmatched junction bases: 10. The CDR3 is 16 amino acids. Germline V gives CDR1 SGHAT, CDR2 FQNNGV. Full variable domain (missing parts from reference TRBV11-2 and TRBJ2-3): EAGVAQSPRYKIIEKRQSVAFWCNPISGHATLYWYQQILGQGPKLLIQFQNNGVVDDSQLPKDRFSAERLKGVDSTLKIQPAKLEDSAVYLCASSVLLAGHIDTQYFGPGTRLTVL.

The rearrangement uses TRBV5-1 and TRBJ2-2, with 8 bases fitting TRBD1. V was clipped by 0 bases and J by 9 bases; unmatched bases: 4. The germline CDR1 and CDR2 sequences are SGHRS and YFSETQ. There are 14 residues in the CDR3. CDR3 in DNA: TGCGCCAGCAGCTTGGGGACAGGGTTCCGGGAGCTGTTTTTT. This sequence encodes CASSLGTGFRELFF. The full variable domain, rest sourced from reference TRBV5-1 and TRBJ2-2, is KAGVTQTPRYLIKTRGQQVTLSCSPISGHRSVSWYQQTPGQGLQFLFEYFSETQRNKGNFPGRFSGRQFSNSRSEMNVSTLELGDSALYLCASSLGTGFRELFFGEGSRLTVL.

J is TRBJ2-2 and V is TRBV15; D unresolved. Per the germline V gene, CDR1 is LNHNV and CDR2 is YYDKDF (reference sequence). V lost 5 bases and J lost 5, with 9 bases in between. The CDR3 length is 13 residues. The CDR3 region is CATSPAETGELFF. CDR3 coding DNA: TGTGCCACCAGCCCAGCAGAGACCGGGGAGCTGTTTTTT.

The rearrangement uses TRBV6-5 and TRBJ2-7; maybe TRBD2 (6 bases). The CDR3 sequence is 15 residues long. Germline CDR1 MNHEY, CDR2 SVGAGI. V shed 5 bases and J shed 2 bases, with 16 bases lying between them. The chain's CDR3 is CASSRESGQTYEQYF. The CDR3 nucleotides read TGTGCCAGCAGTAGGGAGAGCGGGCAAACCTACGAGCAGTACTTC.

This chain joins TRBV28 and TRBJ2-5; D remains unclear. The CDR3 consists of 14 residues. The V gene lost 5 bases and the J gene lost 3 bases, with 13 bases spanning the gap. Germline CDR1 is MDHEN and CDR2 is SYDVKM. The CDR3 spells CASSVGIPKETQYF. The CDR3 region has the DNA TGTGCCAGCAGTGTCGGAATCCCCAAAGAGACCCAGTACTTC.

This clone has only one observation. A far larger clone is only one base removed, so a read error is likely. At the DNA level, this CDR3 is encoded by other sequences in the same sample as well. This rearrangement joins TRBV29-1 to TRBJ1-5, with D possibly being TRBD1 (5 bases). V lost 6 bases, J lost 2 bases, and 11 bases lay in between. The CDR3 is made up of 13 amino acids. The V gene's germline CDR1 is SQVTM and CDR2 ANQGSEA. Written as DNA, the CDR3 is TGCAGCGTCTCATCGGGGGGCAATCAGCCCCAGCATTTT. This encodes CSVSSGGNQPQHF.

The rearrangement uses TRBV7-2 and TRBJ1-2; D is unclear. Germline CDR1 and CDR2: SGHTA and FQGNSA. CDR3 size: 15 residues. Trimming left V 0 bases short and J 5 bases short, with 13 bases between. For the CDR3, the DNA is TGTGCCAGCAGCTTAGCGTACCCCCAAATATATGGCTACACCTTC. Amino acids: CASSLAYPQIYGYTF. The full variable domain, with the rest looked up from reference TRBV7-2 and TRBJ1-2, is GAGVSQSPSNKVTEKGKDVELRCDPISGHTALYWYRQSLGQGLEFLIYFQGNSAPDKSGLPSDRFSAERTGGSVSTLTIQRTQQEDSAVYLCASSLAYPQIYGYTFGSGTRLTVV.

The chain recombines TRBV28 with TRBJ1-2, with TRBD1 as a possible D gene (5 bases). Trimming took 2 bases from V and 3 from J, leaving 16 bases between them. The CDR3 spans 16 residues. The germline CDR1 and CDR2 sequences are MDHEN and SYDVKM. CDR3 sequence: CASSLMGERADYGYTF. The CDR3 bases are TGTGCCAGCAGTTTAATGGGGGAGCGGGCGGACTATGGCTACACCTTC.

For this clone: It differs at one base from a far larger clone, so likely a read error. Other DNA sequences of this sample code for an identical CDR3. V gene TRBV27 combines with J gene TRBJ2-7; TRBD2 agrees at 8 bases. Germline lookup yields CDR1 MNHEY and CDR2 SMNVEV (reference sequence). The V and J ends lost 3 bases and 7 bases, in that order; junction bases with no gene match: 11. The CDR3 contains 15 residues. The CDR3 spells CASSFFAGGLPEQYF. Written as DNA, the CDR3 is TGTGCCAGCAGTTTTTTTGCGGGAGGCCTCCCGGAGCAGTACTTC.

The chain carries TRBV11-2 and TRBJ2-5, with D possibly being TRBD2 (5 bases). The CDR3 loop spans 14 amino acids. The V gene lost 5 bases and the J gene lost 10 bases, with 20 bases spanning the gap. CDR1 is SGHAT and CDR2 is FQNNGV in the germline V gene. The CDR3 DNA is TGTGCCAGCAGCCCGCCGTTGGCCCCGCGGGTCCAGTACTTC. It is translated as CASSPPLAPRVQYF.